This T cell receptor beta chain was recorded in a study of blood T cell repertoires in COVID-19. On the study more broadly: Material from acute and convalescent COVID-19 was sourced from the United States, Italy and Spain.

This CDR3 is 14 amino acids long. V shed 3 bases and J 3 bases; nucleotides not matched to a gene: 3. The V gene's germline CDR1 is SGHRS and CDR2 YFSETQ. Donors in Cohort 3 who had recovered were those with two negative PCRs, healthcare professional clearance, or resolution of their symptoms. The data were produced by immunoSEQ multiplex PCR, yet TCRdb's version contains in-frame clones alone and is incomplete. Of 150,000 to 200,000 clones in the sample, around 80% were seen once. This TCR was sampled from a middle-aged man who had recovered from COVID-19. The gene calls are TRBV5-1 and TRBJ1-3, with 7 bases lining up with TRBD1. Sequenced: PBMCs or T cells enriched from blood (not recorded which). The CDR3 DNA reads TGCGCCAGCAGCTCGACAGGGAGTGGAAACACCATATATTTT. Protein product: CASSSTGSGNTIYF.